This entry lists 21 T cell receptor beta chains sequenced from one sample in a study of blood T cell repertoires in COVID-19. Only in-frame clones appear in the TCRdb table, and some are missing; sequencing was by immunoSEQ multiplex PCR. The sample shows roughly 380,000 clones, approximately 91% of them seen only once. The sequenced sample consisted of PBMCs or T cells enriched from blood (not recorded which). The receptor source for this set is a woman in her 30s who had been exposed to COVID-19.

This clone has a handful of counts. CDR3 sequence: CASSDPGLAVDNEQFF. The CDR3 coding sequence is TGTGCCAGCAGTGACCCGGGACTAGCCGTTGACAATGAGCAGTTCTTC. The genes are TRBV25-1 and TRBJ2-1, with 9 bases aligning to TRBD2. J gave up 5 bases and V 3 bases, and 8 bases lay outside the gene matches. Germline V gene sequence: CDR1 MGHDK, CDR2 SYGVNS. This CDR3 is 16 amino acids long.

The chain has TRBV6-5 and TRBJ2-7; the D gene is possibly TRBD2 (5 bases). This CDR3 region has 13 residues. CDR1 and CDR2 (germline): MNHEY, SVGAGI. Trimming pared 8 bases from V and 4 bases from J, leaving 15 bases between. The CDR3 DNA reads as TGTGCCAGCGGACTTGGGGAAGTGTACGAGCAGTACTTC. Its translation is CASGLGEVYEQYF.

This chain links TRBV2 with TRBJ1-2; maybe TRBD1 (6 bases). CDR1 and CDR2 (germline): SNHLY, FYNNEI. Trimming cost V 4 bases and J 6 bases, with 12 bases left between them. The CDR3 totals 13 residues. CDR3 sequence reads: CASSGDRPDGYTF. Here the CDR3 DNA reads TGTGCCAGCAGTGGTGACAGGCCCGATGGCTACACCTTC.

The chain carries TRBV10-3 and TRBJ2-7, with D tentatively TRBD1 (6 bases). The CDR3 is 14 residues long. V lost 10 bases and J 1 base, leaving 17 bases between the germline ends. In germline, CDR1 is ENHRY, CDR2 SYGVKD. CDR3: CATVQQGRSYEQYF. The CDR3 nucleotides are TGTGCCACTGTTCAACAGGGCAGGTCCTACGAGCAGTACTTC.

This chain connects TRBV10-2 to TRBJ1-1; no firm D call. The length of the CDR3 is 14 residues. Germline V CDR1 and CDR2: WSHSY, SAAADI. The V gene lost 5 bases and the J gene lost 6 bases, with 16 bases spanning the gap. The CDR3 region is CASSSSRFQAEAFF. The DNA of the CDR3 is TGCGCCAGCAGTTCGTCCCGGTTCCAGGCTGAAGCTTTCTTT.

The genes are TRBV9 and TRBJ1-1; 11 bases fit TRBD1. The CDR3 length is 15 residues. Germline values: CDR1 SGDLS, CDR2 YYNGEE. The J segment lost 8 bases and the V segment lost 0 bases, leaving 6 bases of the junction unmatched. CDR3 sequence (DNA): TGTGCCAGCAGCGTAGCTGGGACAGGGGGACGCGAAGCTTTCTTT. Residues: CASSVAGTGGREAFF. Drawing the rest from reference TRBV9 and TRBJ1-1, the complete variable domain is DSGVTQTPKHLITATGQRVTLRCSPRSGDLSVYWYQQSLDQGLQFLIQYYNGEERAKGNILERFSAQQFPDLHSELNLSSLELGDSALYFCASSVAGTGGREAFFGQGTRLTVV.

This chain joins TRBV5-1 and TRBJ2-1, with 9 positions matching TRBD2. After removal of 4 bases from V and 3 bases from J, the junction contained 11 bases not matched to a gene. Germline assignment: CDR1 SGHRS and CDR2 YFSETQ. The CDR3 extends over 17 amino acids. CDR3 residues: CASSPRGSSGDYNEQFF. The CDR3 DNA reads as TGCGCCAGCAGCCCACGAGGGTCTAGCGGGGACTACAATGAGCAGTTCTTC.

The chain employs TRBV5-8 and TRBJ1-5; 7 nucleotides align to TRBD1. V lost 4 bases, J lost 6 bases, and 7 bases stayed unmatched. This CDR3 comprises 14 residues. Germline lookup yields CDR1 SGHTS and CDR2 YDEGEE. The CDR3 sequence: CASSPGQHGQPQHF. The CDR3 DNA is TGTGCCAGCAGCCCGGGACAGCATGGTCAGCCCCAGCATTTT.

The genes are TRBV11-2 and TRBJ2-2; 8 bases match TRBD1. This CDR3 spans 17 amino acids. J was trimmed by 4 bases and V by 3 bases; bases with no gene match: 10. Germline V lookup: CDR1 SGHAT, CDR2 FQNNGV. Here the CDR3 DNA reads TGTGCCAGCAGCTTCAGCATAAGCAGGGGGCGCACCGGGGAGCTGTTTTTT. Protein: CASSFSISRGRTGELFF.

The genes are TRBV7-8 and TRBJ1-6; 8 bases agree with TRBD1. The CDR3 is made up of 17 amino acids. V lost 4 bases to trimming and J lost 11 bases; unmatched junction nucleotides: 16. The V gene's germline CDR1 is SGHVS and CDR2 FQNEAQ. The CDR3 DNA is TGTGCCAGCAGCTCTACCGGGACAGGCGTAGGCAGGACACCCCTCCACTTT. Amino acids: CASSSTGTGVGRTPLHF.

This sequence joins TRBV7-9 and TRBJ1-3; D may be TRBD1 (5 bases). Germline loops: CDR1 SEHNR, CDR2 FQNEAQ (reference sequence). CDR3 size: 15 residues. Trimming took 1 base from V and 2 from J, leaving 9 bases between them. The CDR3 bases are TGTGCCAGCAGCTTAGAAAGGGGCACTGGAAACACCATATATTTT. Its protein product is CASSLERGTGNTIYF.

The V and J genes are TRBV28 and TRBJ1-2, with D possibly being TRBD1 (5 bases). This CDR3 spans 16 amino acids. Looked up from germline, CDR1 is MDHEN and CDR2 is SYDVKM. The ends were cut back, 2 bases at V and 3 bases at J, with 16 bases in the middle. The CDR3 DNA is TGTGCCAGCAGTTTAATTTCTCCGGGCAGGGACTATGGCTACACCTTC. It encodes CASSLISPGRDYGYTF.

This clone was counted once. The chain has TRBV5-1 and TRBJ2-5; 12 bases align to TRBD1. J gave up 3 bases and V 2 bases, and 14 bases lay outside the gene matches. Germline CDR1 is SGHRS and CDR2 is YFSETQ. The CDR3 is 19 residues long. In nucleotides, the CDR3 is TGCGCCAGCAGCTTAAGGGGACAGGGGGCGCATCGGTCCGAAGAGACCCAGTACTTC. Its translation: CASSLRGQGAHRSEETQYF.

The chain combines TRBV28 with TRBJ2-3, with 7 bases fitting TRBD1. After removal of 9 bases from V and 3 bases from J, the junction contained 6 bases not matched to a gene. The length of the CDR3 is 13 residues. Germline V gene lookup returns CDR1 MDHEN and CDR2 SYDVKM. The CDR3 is CARGYRGTDTQYF. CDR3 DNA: TGTGCCAGGGGGTACAGGGGAACAGATACGCAGTATTTT.

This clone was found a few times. The CDR3 protein is CASSPEEGEGPGQFF. Written as DNA, the CDR3 is TGCGCCAGCAGCCCAGAAGAAGGGGAGGGCCCCGGGCAGTTCTTC. The chain links TRBV5-1 to TRBJ2-1; TRBD2 agrees at 7 bases. The CDR3 covers 15 residues. The V gene end was trimmed by 4 bases and the J gene end by 12 bases; junction bases not matched to a gene: 16. From germline, CDR1 is SGHRS and CDR2 YFSETQ.

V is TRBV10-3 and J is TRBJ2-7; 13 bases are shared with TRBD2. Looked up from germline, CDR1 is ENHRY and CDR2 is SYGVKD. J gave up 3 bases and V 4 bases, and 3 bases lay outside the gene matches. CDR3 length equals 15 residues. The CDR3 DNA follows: TGTGCCATCAGTGCGGGACTAGCGGGACTCTACGAGCAGTACTTC. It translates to CAISAGLAGLYEQYF.

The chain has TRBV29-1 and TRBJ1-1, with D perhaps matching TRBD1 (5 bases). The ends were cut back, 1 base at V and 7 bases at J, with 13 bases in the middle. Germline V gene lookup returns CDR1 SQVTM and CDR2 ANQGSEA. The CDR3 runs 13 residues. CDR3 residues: CSVEGGMGGEAFF. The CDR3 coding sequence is TGCAGCGTTGAAGGAGGGATGGGGGGTGAAGCTTTCTTT.

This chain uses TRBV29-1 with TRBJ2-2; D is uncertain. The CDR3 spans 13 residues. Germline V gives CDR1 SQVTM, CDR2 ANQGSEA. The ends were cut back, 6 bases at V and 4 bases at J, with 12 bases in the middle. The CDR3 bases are TGCAGCGTGGATCAAGAGGTCACCGGGGAGCTGTTTTTT. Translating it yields CSVDQEVTGELFF.

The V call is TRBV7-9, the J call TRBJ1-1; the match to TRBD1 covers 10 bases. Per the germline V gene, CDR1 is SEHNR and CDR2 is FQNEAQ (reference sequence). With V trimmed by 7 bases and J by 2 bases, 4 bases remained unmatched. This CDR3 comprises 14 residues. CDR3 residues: CASNDRGLNTEAFF. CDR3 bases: TGTGCCAGCAACGACAGGGGGCTTAACACTGAAGCTTTCTTT.

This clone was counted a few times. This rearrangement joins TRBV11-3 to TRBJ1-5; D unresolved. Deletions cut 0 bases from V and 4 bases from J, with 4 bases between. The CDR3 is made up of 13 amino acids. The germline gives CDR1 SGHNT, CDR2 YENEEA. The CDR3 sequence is CASSLDYNQPQHF. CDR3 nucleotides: TGTGCCAGCAGCTTAGACTATAATCAGCCCCAGCATTTT.

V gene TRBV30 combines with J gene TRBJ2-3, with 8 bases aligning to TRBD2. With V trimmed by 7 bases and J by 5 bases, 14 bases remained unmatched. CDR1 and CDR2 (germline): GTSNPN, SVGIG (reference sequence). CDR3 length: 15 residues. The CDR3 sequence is CASALRAGVLDTQYF. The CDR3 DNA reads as TGTGCCTCCGCCTTGCGAGCGGGAGTACTAGATACGCAGTATTTT.